This T cell receptor (beta chain) was recorded in a study of T cells in Graves' hyperthyroidism and ophthalmopathy. The CDR3 sequence is 12 residues long. V was trimmed by 6 bases and J by 8 bases, leaving 12 bases between them. There were TCR beta CDR3 regions amplified from RNA transcripts. HTBI primers were the set used in a first-round RT-PCR of the TCR CDR3. One entry per CDR3 protein, called by TCRdb with MiXCR from the multiplex PCR reads. The table has 300,000 to 450,000 distinct CDR3 sequences, 14% seen once. The diagnoses drew upon clinical symptoms, serum thyroxine and TRAb, thyroid ultrasound and orbital computed tomography.

This clonotype originated in an older woman with Graves' hyperthyroidism. The chain recombines TRBV12-3 or TRBV12-4 with TRBJ2-3; D remains ambiguous. Sample: blood. The CDR3 is CASRVPPGTQYF. CDR3 DNA: TGTGCCAGCAGGGTCCCCCCAGGTACGCAGTATTTT.